This is a list of T cell receptor beta chains from one sample in a study of cytomegalovirus exposure and HLA in healthy donors. Some clones are missing from TCRdb's copy, which holds only in-frame ones; the method was immunoSEQ multiplex PCR. Of hundreds of thousands of clones in the sample, 65% to 85% were seen once. Input material: PBMCs. The receptors come from a female donor in good health and CMV-seronegative. Each CDR3 is given with its conserved first and last residue. The D gene is left open where the match is weak. Clone size is shown for a subset of rows, as once, few, many or a class of expanded clone.

V	size	D	J	CDR3	DNA
TRBV2	NA	NA	TRBJ2-6	CASSPGVGANVLTF	TGTGCCAGCAGTCCAGGGGTGGGGGCCAACGTCCTGACTTTC
TRBV27	NA	NA	TRBJ2-6	CASSSFSGANVLTF	TGTGCCAGCAGTTCCTTCTCCGGGGCCAACGTCCTGACTTTC
TRBV19	NA	NA	TRBJ2-7	CASSIDRGGGEQYF	TGTGCCAGTAGTATAGATCGGGGAGGCGGCGAGCAGTACTTC
TRBV28	NA	NA	TRBJ2-5	CASALISGRETQYF	TGTGCCAGCGCCCTCATTAGCGGAAGAGAGACCCAGTACTTC
TRBV5-1	once	NA	TRBJ1-2	CASSPDSNPYGYTF	TGCGCCAGCAGCCCCGACAGTAACCCCTATGGCTACACCTTC
TRBV5-1	NA	NA	TRBJ2-3	CASSTDYHTDTQYF	TGCGCCAGCAGCACAGACTACCACACAGATACGCAGTATTTT
TRBV6-1	NA	TRBD2	TRBJ2-2	CASRPGGGNTGELFF	TGTGCCTCACGACCCGGGGGGGGGAACACCGGGGAGCTGTTTTTT
TRBV5-5	NA	NA	TRBJ1-5	CASSFSSGGQPQHF	TGTGCCAGCAGCTTCTCGTCGGGAGGTCAGCCCCAGCATTTT
TRBV5-4	NA	TRBD2	TRBJ2-5	CASSLVAGGRETQYF	TGTGCCAGCAGCTTGGTGGCGGGAGGCAGGGAGACCCAGTACTTC
TRBV7-2	NA	TRBD2	TRBJ2-1	CASSSSGFFVEQFF	TGTGCCAGCAGCTCTAGCGGCTTTTTCGTTGAGCAGTTCTTC
TRBV9	NA	TRBD1	TRBJ1-1	CASNPDGGQGYTEAFF	TGTGCCAGCAACCCAGATGGGGGACAGGGGTACACTGAAGCTTTCTTT
TRBV9	NA	NA	TRBJ2-7	CASSVGQSSYEQYF	TGTGCCAGCAGCGTCGGACAGAGCTCCTACGAGCAGTACTTC
TRBV7-3	NA	NA	TRBJ2-1	CASSSQGGSYNEQFF	TGTGCCAGCAGCTCTCAGGGTGGCTCCTACAATGAGCAGTTCTTC
TRBV21-1	NA	NA	TRBJ2-4	CASSKSVHGQRKNIQYF	TGTGCCAGCAGCAAATCGGTTCACGGACAGAGAAAAAACATTCAGTACTTC
TRBV6-1	NA	TRBD1	TRBJ2-1	CASSEMAGTGGSEQFF	TGTGCCAGCAGTGAAATGGCTGGGACAGGGGGCAGTGAGCAGTTCTTC
TRBV7-9	NA	NA	TRBJ1-2	CSSSFDRTGNYGYTF	TGTTCCAGCAGCTTCGACCGGACGGGGAACTATGGCTACACCTTC
TRBV5-4	NA	TRBD1	TRBJ2-7	CASSPDRGAYEQYF	TGTGCCAGCAGCCCAGACAGGGGGGCCTACGAGCAGTACTTC
TRBV7-9	NA	NA	TRBJ1-1	CASSLNLREAFF	TGTGCCAGCAGCTTAAACTTGCGTGAAGCTTTCTTT
TRBV7-9	NA	TRBD1	TRBJ2-1	CASSLDRGSSEQFF	TGTGCCAGCAGCTTGGACAGGGGAAGTAGTGAGCAGTTCTTC
TRBV10-3	NA	TRBD1	TRBJ1-2	CAIGGQGAPLYGYTF	TGTGCCATCGGGGGACAGGGGGCGCCTCTCTATGGCTACACCTTC
TRBV5-1	NA	NA	TRBJ2-1	CASSLEPGTENEQFF	TGCGCCAGCAGCTTGGAGCCGGGAACGGAGAATGAGCAGTTCTTC
TRBV10-1	NA	NA	TRBJ1-3	CASSESGSGNTIYF	TGCGCCAGCAGTGAATCGGGTTCTGGAAACACCATATATTTT
TRBV11-2	NA	TRBD1	TRBJ2-7	CASSYYRGTYEQYF	TGTGCCAGCAGCTATTACAGGGGAACCTACGAGCAGTACTTC
TRBV7-9	NA	TRBD1	TRBJ2-7	CSSSLLGQGVEQYF	TGTTCCAGCAGCTTATTGGGACAGGGGGTCGAGCAGTACTTC
TRBV7-6	NA	NA	TRBJ1-1	CASSLGGRAEAFF	TGTGCCAGCAGCTTAGGGGGGCGGGCTGAAGCTTTCTTT
TRBV6-5	NA	TRBD1	TRBJ1-5	CASSTDRGPNQPQHF	TGTGCCAGCAGTACTGACAGGGGCCCAAATCAGCCCCAGCATTTT
TRBV7-2	NA	TRBD2	TRBJ2-7	CASSLRGRGNYEQYF	TGTGCCAGCAGCTTGCGCGGGAGGGGGAACTACGAGCAGTACTTC
TRBV5-4	NA	TRBD1	TRBJ2-2	CASSARQGGTGELFF	TGTGCCAGCAGCGCCCGACAGGGTGGCACCGGGGAGCTGTTTTTT
TRBV6-4	NA	NA	TRBJ2-5	CASSVQAGETQYF	TGTGCCAGCAGTGTTCAAGCGGGAGAGACCCAGTACTTC